Given below is one T cell receptor (beta chain) in context. What antigen it recognizes has not been identified. It has no much larger one-base neighbor in the sample; base qualities were not kept. The data belong to a study of T-cell memory formation after mild COVID-19 (dated by TCRdb to the early 2020s). About the full investigation: Most TCR sequence clusters were specific to one of the two donors. Longitudinal TCRalpha and TCRbeta repertoire sequencing tracked T-cell clones expanding and contracting after mild COVID-19 in a couple of donors. Two young, previously healthy adult volunteers made up the cohort, one male and one female.

PBMCs were isolated by Ficoll-Paque density gradient centrifugation. Study-level results and caveats: From day 15 to 85, contracting clones showed balanced CD4/CD8 phenotypes, whereas a second wave of clones that expanded from day 15 to 37 leaned towards CD4+. Only two mild cases were covered by the study, and larger cohorts that include severe cases with pre-infection samples were considered necessary. Contracting CD4+ clones appeared mostly in the CM and EM memory subsets, whereas CD8+ clones were enriched in EMRA. The second-wave clones that peaked on day 37 were not confirmed to be SARS-CoV-2 specific. Some responding clones were detected in pre-infection memory, which suggested that pre-existing cross-reactive memory T cells had joined the SARS-CoV-2 response.

The instrument given in TCRdb is Illumina NovaSeq 6000. TCRalpha and TCRbeta cDNA libraries were constructed by 5'RACE with constant-segment primers, with sample barcodes and unique molecular identifiers being introduced. RNA was extracted from every sample with Trizol reagent. Libraries were amplified in two PCR steps, with a second sample barcode and Illumina TruSeq adapters added in the second step. Sequencing of the libraries was done on an Illumina NovaSeq, producing 2 x 150 bp paired-end reads. The published analysis was carried out like this. With migec v1.2.7, reads were demultiplexed and then collapsed into UMI-guided consensus sequences. Using mixcr v2.1.11, UMI consensuses were aligned to TRA and TRB V and J templates and then assembled into clonotypes. Expanded or contracted clonotypes were those called significant by both edgeR and NoisET, with noise models trained on biological replicates. For edgeR calls, the thresholds were a false discovery rate-adjusted p below 0.01 and a log2 fold-change of 1. As an exploratory analysis of dynamics, PCA with hierarchical clustering was applied to max-normalized trajectories of the 1000 most abundant clonotypes. The CD4 or CD8 phenotype of responding clones was assigned using the separately sequenced CD4+ and CD8+ repertoires. Starting from the raw public reads, TCRdb applied fastp trimming at Q25, assembled clones with MiXCR and retained in-frame beta chains. Entries that share a CDR3 protein sequence are merged under the most common genes and DNA. The V and J calls come from TCRdb's annotation, not from the publication. For this sample there are roughly 300,000 distinct CDR3 sequences; about a sixth appear just once. The top ten hold approximately 23% of the sample.

The V end gives up 5 bases and the J end 4 bases, leaving 9 bases in the junction not matched to a gene. CDR1 is given as SGHTA and CDR2 as FQGNSA, both from the germline V gene. Counted from cysteine to phenylalanine, this CDR3 has 16 amino acids. The kept DNA is CDR3 alone, 48 bases in frame from the first base. Sequencing was carried out using PBMCs or a T cell subset sorted from them (not recorded which). This receptor was taken from a man aged 18 to 35 who had mild COVID-19 (a few samples of this study predate the infection). The sample titles of this study are shuffled in the database, so cell type and time point are left out; the donor was told from shared clones. The chain is assembled from TRBV7-2 and TRBJ2-5; 11 central bases correspond to TRBD2. The CDR3 in this case is CASSPHLTSGGETQYF. The nucleotides are TGTGCCAGCAGCCCACACCTAACTAGCGGGGGAGAGACCCAGTACTTC. The variable domain in full, with residues beyond the CDR3 obtained from the reference TRBV7-2 and TRBJ2-5 genes, is GAGVSQSPSNKVTEKGKDVELRCDPISGHTALYWYRQSLGQGLEFLIYFQGNSAPDKSGLPSDRFSAERTGGSVSTLTIQRTQQEDSAVYLCASSPHLTSGGETQYFGPGTRLLVL.